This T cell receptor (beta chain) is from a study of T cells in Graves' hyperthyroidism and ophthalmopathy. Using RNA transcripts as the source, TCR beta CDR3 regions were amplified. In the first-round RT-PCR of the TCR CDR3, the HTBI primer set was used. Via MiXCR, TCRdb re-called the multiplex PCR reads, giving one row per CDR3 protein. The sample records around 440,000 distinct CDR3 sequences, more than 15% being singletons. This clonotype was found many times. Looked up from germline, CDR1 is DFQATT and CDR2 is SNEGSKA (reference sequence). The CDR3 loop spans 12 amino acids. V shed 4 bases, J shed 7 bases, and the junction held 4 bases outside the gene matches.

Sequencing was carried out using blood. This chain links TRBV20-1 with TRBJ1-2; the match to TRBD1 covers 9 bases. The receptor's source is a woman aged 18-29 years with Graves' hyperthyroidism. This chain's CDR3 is CSATQGAGGYTF. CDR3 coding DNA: TGCAGTGCTACACAGGGGGCGGGTGGCTACACCTTC.